The 14 T cell receptor beta chains below were found in one sample sequenced in a study of PD-1 blockade in mismatch repair-deficient tumors. The data were produced by immunoSEQ multiplex PCR, yet TCRdb's version contains in-frame clones alone and is incomplete. The table includes around 68,000 clones, around 73% detected once. The sample was peripheral blood, taken 2 weeks after starting pembrolizumab. Every receptor here comes from an adult with mismatch repair-deficient cancer.

The genes are TRBV30 and TRBJ2-3; D is ambiguous. Trimming removed 0 bases from V and 3 bases from J, with 7 bases in between. Germline CDR1 is GTSNPN and CDR2 is SVGIG (reference sequence). The CDR3 runs to 13 residues. The CDR3 loop reads CAWSVVSTDTQYF. DNA of the CDR3: TGTGCCTGGAGTGTCGTTAGTACAGATACGCAGTATTTT.

The chain employs TRBV6-4 and TRBJ2-1; 15 bases align to TRBD2. The V and J ends lost 0 bases and 8 bases, in that order; junction bases with no gene match: 2. CDR3 length equals 16 residues. Germline CDR1 is MRHNA and CDR2 is SNTAGT. CDR3 loop: CASSDSGLAGGHEQFF. The DNA for the CDR3 is TGTGCCAGCAGTGACTCGGGACTAGCGGGAGGACATGAGCAGTTCTTC.

The CDR3 region has the DNA TGTGCCAGCAGTTTAAAGGGTTTTGACTATGGCTACACCTTC. Its protein is CASSLKGFDYGYTF. The chain has TRBV27 and TRBJ1-2; D remains unclear. The CDR3 consists of 14 residues. Deletions cut 2 bases from V and 3 bases from J, with 10 bases between. CDR1 is MNHEY and CDR2 is SMNVEV in the germline V gene (reference sequence).

The CDR3 here is CASSPQGADYGYTF. The CDR3 DNA sequence: TGTGCCAGCAGTCCGCAGGGGGCGGACTATGGCTACACCTTC. The chain recombines TRBV7-9 with TRBJ1-2; 8 bases map to TRBD1. Trimming cost V 6 bases and J 3 bases; bases outside gene matches: 6. CDR1 and CDR2 (germline): SEHNR, FQNEAQ (reference sequence). The CDR3 runs to 14 residues.

The chain is built from TRBV2 and TRBJ1-1, with D possibly TRBD1 on 6 matching bases. Germline V gene sequence: CDR1 SNHLY, CDR2 FYNNEI. V was trimmed by 5 bases and J by 4 bases, leaving 14 bases between them. The CDR3 length is 14 residues. CDR3 bases: TGTGCCAGCAGTCCCACAGGGAGGGGCACTGAAGCTTTCTTT. Translating it yields CASSPTGRGTEAFF.

The V gene is TRBV7-9, the J gene TRBJ2-3; the match to TRBD1 covers 10 bases. The J segment lost 7 bases and the V segment lost 6 bases, leaving 7 bases of the junction unmatched. The CDR3 length is 14 residues. The germline V gene encodes CDR1 SEHNR and CDR2 FQNEAQ (reference sequence). The CDR3 coding sequence is TGTGCCAGCAGTTCGGGACAGGGGACATATACGCAGTATTTT. Protein product: CASSSGQGTYTQYF.

V gene TRBV2 combines with J gene TRBJ1-2; no reliable D call. V was trimmed by 7 bases and J by 7 bases, leaving 16 bases between them. The CDR3 runs to 13 residues. Per germline, CDR1 SNHLY and CDR2 FYNNEI. CDR3 sequence (DNA): TGTGCCAGCATTTCGGCAGGCCTAACTGGCTACACCTTC. Protein sequence: CASISAGLTGYTF.

This chain joins TRBV14 and TRBJ2-2, with D hard to call. Trimming stripped 4 bases from V and 2 bases from J, with 20 bases between. CDR1 is SGHDN, CDR2 FVKESK, per germline. The CDR3 has 18 amino acids. The DNA of the CDR3 is TGTGCCAGCAGCCGAAGACCCGGTGTGACCATCAACACCGGGGAGCTGTTTTTT. Translated: CASSRRPGVTINTGELFF.

The chain carries TRBV15 and TRBJ2-3; D unresolved. Trimming took off 3 bases at V and 0 bases at J, with 13 bases between the two ends. Germline values: CDR1 LNHNV, CDR2 YYDKDF (reference sequence). The CDR3 runs 16 residues. This CDR3 is CATSRGSVSSTDTQYF. CDR3 DNA: TGTGCCACCAGCAGGGGAAGCGTCTCTAGCACAGATACGCAGTATTTT.

The rearrangement links TRBV14 to TRBJ2-7; D could derive from TRBD1 or TRBD2 (6 bases each). The germline gives CDR1 SGHDN, CDR2 FVKESK. This CDR3 has 14 amino acids. Trimming cost V 4 bases and J 6 bases, with 16 bases left between them. The CDR3 DNA reads TGTGCCAGCAGCCTACTGGAGGGGGGCGGCGAGCAGTACTTC. This gives the protein CASSLLEGGGEQYF.

This chain links TRBV6-5 with TRBJ1-5, with D perhaps TRBD1 (5 bases). The V and J ends lost 5 bases and 5 bases respectively, with 13 bases between them. The CDR3 covers 14 residues. CDR1 is MNHEY, CDR2 SVGAGI, per germline. CDR3 residues: CASSKGSQDQPQHF. CDR3 bases: TGTGCCAGCAGTAAGGGATCACAGGATCAGCCCCAGCATTTT.

This clone was counted once. This chain connects TRBV4-1 to TRBJ2-3; tentative D call: TRBD2 (6 bases). In germline, CDR1 is MGHRA, CDR2 YSYEKL. The CDR3 spans 13 residues. Trimming pared 4 bases from V and 5 bases from J, leaving 10 bases between. CDR3 region: CASSLGGLDTQYF. The CDR3 nucleotides are TGCGCCAGCAGCCTTGGGGGACTAGATACGCAGTATTTT.

The chain joins TRBV30 to TRBJ1-5; D is possibly TRBD1 (5 bases). CDR3 length: 15 residues. V was shortened by 2 bases and J by 2 bases, with 13 bases between the two germline ends. Germline CDR1 reads GTSNPN; CDR2 reads SVGIG (reference sequence). CDR3 DNA: TGTGCCTGGAGTACCGGGACTCTGGGCAATCAGCCCCAGCATTTT. This sequence encodes CAWSTGTLGNQPQHF.

The CDR3 spells CASSKGDRGYEQYF. In DNA form, the CDR3 reads TGTGCCAGTAGTAAGGGGGACAGGGGGTACGAGCAGTACTTC. The V call is TRBV19, the J call TRBJ2-7; 11 nucleotides line up with TRBD1. V trimming: 4 bases; J trimming: 4 bases; junction bases outside the gene matches: 3. The CDR3 is made up of 14 amino acids. CDR1 is LNHDA and CDR2 is SQIVND in the germline V gene (reference sequence).